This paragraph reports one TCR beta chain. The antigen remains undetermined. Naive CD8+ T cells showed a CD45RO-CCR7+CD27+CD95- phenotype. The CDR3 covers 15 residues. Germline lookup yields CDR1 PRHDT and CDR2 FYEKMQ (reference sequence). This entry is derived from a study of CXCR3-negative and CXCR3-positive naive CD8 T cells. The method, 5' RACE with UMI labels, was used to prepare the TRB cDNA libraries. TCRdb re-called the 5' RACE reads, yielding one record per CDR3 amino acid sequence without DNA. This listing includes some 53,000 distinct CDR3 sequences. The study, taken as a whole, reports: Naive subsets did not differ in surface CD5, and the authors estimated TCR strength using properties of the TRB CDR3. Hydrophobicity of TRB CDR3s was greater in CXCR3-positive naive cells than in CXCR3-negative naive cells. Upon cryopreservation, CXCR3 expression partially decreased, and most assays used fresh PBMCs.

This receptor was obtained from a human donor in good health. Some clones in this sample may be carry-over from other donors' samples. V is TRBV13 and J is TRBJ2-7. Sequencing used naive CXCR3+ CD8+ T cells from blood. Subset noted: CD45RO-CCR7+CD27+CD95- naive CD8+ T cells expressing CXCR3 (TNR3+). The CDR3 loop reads CASRSSGGGPYEQYF. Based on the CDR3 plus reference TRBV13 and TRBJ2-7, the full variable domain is AAGVIQSPRHLIKEKRETATLKCYPIPRHDTVYWYQQGPGQDPQFLISFYEKMQSDKGSIPDRFSAQQFSDYHSELNMSSLELGDSALYFCASRSSGGGPYEQYFGPGTRLTVT.